The 6 T cell receptor beta chains below were found in one sample sequenced in a study of breast tumors, draining lymph nodes, adjacent tissues. TCRdb re-analysed the multiplex PCR reads in MiXCR, keeping a single row per CDR3 protein. The sample lists some 10,000 distinct CDR3 sequences, less than 70% occurring once. Sequenced material: breast tumor tissue. Every receptor here comes from a female donor with breast cancer. Some clones in this sample may be carry-over from other donors' samples.

Worth noting for this clonotype: The junction departs from the called germline gene at one end, perhaps through a read error. The chain joins TRBV7-8 to TRBJ2-1; 11 bases fit TRBD1. Germline V lookup: CDR1 SGHVS, CDR2 FQNEAQ. There are 18 residues in the CDR3. CDR3 in amino acids: CASSSGTGGPSSYNEQSF. In nucleotides, the CDR3 is TGTGCCAGCAGCTCCGGGACAGGGGGTCCTAGCTCCTACAATGAGCAGTCCTTC.

The V gene is TRBV5-1, the J gene TRBJ2-3; TRBD2 matches at 14 bases. Trimming removed 0 bases from V and 6 bases from J; junction bases left unmatched: 0. There are 15 residues in the CDR3. CDR1 is SGHRS, CDR2 YFSETQ, per germline. DNA for the CDR3: TGCGCCAGCAGCTTGGGACTAGCGGGGGGGGATACGCAGTATTTT. Translated, it gives CASSLGLAGGDTQYF.

This clonotype was observed at least ten times. The V and J genes are TRBV9 and TRBJ2-1; D may be TRBD2 (6 bases). The germline V and J ends were trimmed by 0 bases and 11 bases, with 9 bases remaining between them. There are 12 residues in the CDR3. Germline CDR1 reads SGDLS; CDR2 reads YYNGEE. The CDR3 loop reads CASSVDSGQQFF. In DNA, the CDR3 is TGTGCCAGCAGCGTAGACAGCGGGCAGCAGTTCTTC.

The chain combines TRBV6-5 with TRBJ1-5, with D possibly being TRBD1 (6 bases). V was pared by 8 bases and J by 2 bases, with 13 bases between. The CDR3 is 14 residues long. Germline CDR1 reads MNHEY; CDR2 reads SVGAGI. The CDR3 here is CASPPRGGNQPQHF. CDR3 sequence (DNA): TGTGCCAGCCCCCCCAGGGGCGGCAATCAGCCCCAGCATTTT.

The rearrangement links TRBV20-1 to TRBJ2-3, with 15 nucleotides matching TRBD2. The CDR3 length is 16 residues. With 5 bases clipped from V and 5 bases from J, the junction kept 8 bases outside the gene matches. The germline V gene encodes CDR1 DFQATT and CDR2 SNEGSKA (reference sequence). CDR3 sequence (DNA): TGCAGTGCTCCCGGACTAGCGGGAGGGCGGGGAGATACGCAGTATTTT. Protein sequence: CSAPGLAGGRGDTQYF.

This chain joins TRBV19 and TRBJ2-3, with 10 bases lining up with TRBD2. V lost 3 bases to trimming and J lost 6 bases; unmatched junction nucleotides: 9. The CDR3 is made up of 16 amino acids. From germline, CDR1 is LNHDA and CDR2 SQIVND (reference sequence). CDR3 in DNA: TGTGCCAGTAGTATTCGTTTAGCGGGAGGTCAGGATACGCAGTATTTT. It codes for CASSIRLAGGQDTQYF. Full variable domain (rest looked up from reference TRBV19 and TRBJ2-3): DGGITQSPKYLFRKEGQNVTLSCEQNLNHDAMYWYRQDPGQGLRLIYYSQIVNDFQKGDIAEGYSVSREKKESFPLTVTSAQKNPTAFYLCASSIRLAGGQDTQYFGPGTRLTVL.